These T cell receptor beta chains were read from a single sample in a study of beta chain features in type 1 diabetes. The repertoire was sequenced with immunoSEQ multiplex PCR; TCRdb's copy has only in-frame clones and lacks some. The sample includes 95,000 to 110,000 clones, approximately 30% of them seen just once. The sequencing sample was made of central memory CD4+ T cells from blood. The source is a woman between 18 and 30 years old with type 1 diabetes. CDR3s include the opening cysteine and the closing phenylalanine or tryptophan. The D gene is left open where the match is weak. Size values are once, few and many counts, or a class for expanded clones, and some rows have none.

D gene	V gene	clone size	J gene	CDR3 protein	CDR3 DNA
NA	TRBV11-2	few	TRBJ1-2	CASSTDYGGYTF	TGTGCCAGCAGCACCGATTACGGTGGCTACACCTTC
NA	TRBV20-1	NA	TRBJ2-1	CSGRQFNEQFF	TGCAGTGGGCGACAGTTCAATGAGCAGTTCTTC
NA	TRBV6-5	NA	TRBJ2-6	CASRGSGANVLTF	TGTGCCAGCCGGGGATCGGGGGCCAACGTCCTGACTTTC
NA	TRBV19	NA	TRBJ1-1	CASSMTRAPNTEAFF	TGTGCCAGTAGTATGACCAGGGCCCCGAACACTGAAGCTTTCTTT
TRBD2	TRBV19	few	TRBJ2-1	CASSMKGGGSGPYNEQFF	TGTGCCAGTAGTATGAAGGGTGGCGGGAGTGGCCCCTACAATGAGCAGTTCTTC
NA	TRBV19	NA	TRBJ2-1	CASSTRQVSHNEQFF	TGTGCCAGTAGTACCCGACAGGTCTCCCACAATGAGCAGTTCTTC
NA	TRBV18	few	TRBJ1-2	CASSPPGRYGYTF	TGTGCCAGCTCACCACCGGGCCGCTATGGCTACACCTTC
TRBD2	TRBV11-2	NA	TRBJ2-1	CASSLSLAESNEQFF	TGTGCCAGCAGCTTAAGTCTAGCGGAATCCAATGAGCAGTTCTTC
TRBD1	TRBV10-3	few	TRBJ1-5	CAVQGAGNQPQHF	TGTGCCGTACAGGGGGCAGGAAATCAGCCCCAGCATTTT
TRBD2	TRBV7-9	NA	TRBJ2-5	CASSLSLLSGRAQETQYF	TGTGCCAGCAGCTTAAGCCTTCTTAGCGGGAGGGCCCAAGAGACCCAGTACTTC
NA	TRBV30	NA	TRBJ2-3	CAWTRLVGDTQYF	TGTGCCTGGACCAGACTGGTAGGAGATACGCAGTATTTT
NA	TRBV5-5	NA	TRBJ1-5	CASSLTDYSNQPQHF	TGTGCCAGCAGCTTGACAGACTATAGCAATCAGCCCCAGCATTTT
TRBD1	TRBV30	NA	TRBJ1-5	CAWSRDSREPQHF	TGTGCCTGGAGTAGGGACAGCCGGGAGCCCCAGCATTTT
TRBD2	TRBV10-3	NA	TRBJ2-7	CATISGSHEQYF	TGTGCCACCATCAGCGGGAGTCACGAGCAGTACTTC
TRBD1	TRBV2	few	TRBJ2-5	CASSLGGLGETQYF	TGTGCCAGCAGTCTAGGGGGCCTCGGAGAGACCCAGTACTTC
NA	TRBV7-8	NA	TRBJ1-3	CASSLVAAGNTIYF	TGTGCCAGCAGCTTAGTGGCAGCTGGAAACACCATATATTTT
TRBD1	TRBV7-2	few	TRBJ2-7	CASSLATGGNYEQYF	TGTGCCAGCAGCCTCGCGACAGGGGGGAACTACGAGCAGTACTTC
NA	TRBV27	NA	TRBJ2-6	CASSTKRAGANVLTF	TGTGCCAGCAGCACCAAGAGGGCTGGGGCCAACGTCCTGACTTTC
TRBD2	TRBV5-4	few	TRBJ2-1	CASRPPGLANNEQFF	TGTGCCAGCAGGCCACCGGGACTAGCCAACAATGAGCAGTTCTTC